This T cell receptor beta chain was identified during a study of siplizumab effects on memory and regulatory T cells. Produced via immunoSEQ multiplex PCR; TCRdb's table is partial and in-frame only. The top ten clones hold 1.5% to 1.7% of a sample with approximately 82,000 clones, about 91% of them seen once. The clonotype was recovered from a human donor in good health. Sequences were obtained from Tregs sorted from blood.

The CDR3 loop reads CASSPGQLNTEAFF. Written as DNA, the CDR3 is TGTGCCAGCAGCCCTGGACAGTTGAACACTGAAGCTTTCTTT. The gene calls are TRBV6-5 and TRBJ1-1; a possible D gene is TRBD1 (6 bases). Trimming shortened V by 6 bases and J by 0 bases, and 11 bases separated the two germline ends. The germline V gene has CDR1 MNHEY and CDR2 SVGAGI. This CDR3 has 14 amino acids.